The subject of this entry is one TCR beta chain. What it binds is not known. Only in-frame clones appear in the TCRdb table, and some are missing; sequencing was by immunoSEQ multiplex PCR. This sample carries some 40,000 clones, roughly nine tenths of them seen once, and the ten largest clones take approximately 28%. This sample was taken from a study of OX40 agonist ivuxolimab in advanced cancers. The overall study: The group had a mean age of about 65 years, ranged from roughly 23 to 90, and was 80% to 85% male. It was permissible to have had prior anti-PD-1, anti-PD-L1 or anti-CTLA-4 therapy, and about 40% had some.

The V gene lost 4 bases and the J gene lost 3 bases, with 7 bases spanning the gap. Germline V gene sequence: CDR1 SNHLY, CDR2 FYNNEI. The CDR3 sequence is 13 residues long. Study findings and constraints: In a subset of nonresponders, normalized T-cell clonal expansion was also low. Those patients achieving a partial response at 0.1-3.0 mg/kg showed among the lowest clonal expansion.

The sample was CD4+ or CD8+ T cells sorted from blood, taken in a trial of the OX40 agonist ivuxolimab. The source of this sequence is an adult with an advanced solid tumor such as melanoma, head and neck, liver or kidney cancer. The chain is built from TRBV2 and TRBJ2-1; D call uncertain. CDR3 sequence (DNA): TGTGCCAGCAGTGTGGGCAGCTACAATGAGCAGTTCTTC. Encoded protein: CASSVGSYNEQFF.